The TCR beta chain under discussion was sequenced for a study of blood T cell repertoires in COVID-19. Study information: PBMCs, B-cell-depleted T cells, or T cells provided the cDNA or gDNA that made up the material.

Source study methods: For nucleated cells, counts were estimated from reference gene primer amplification. Repertoires were generated with immunoSEQ multiplex PCR, while TCRdb's copy carries only in-frame clones and drops some. The V and J calls and clone size are taken from that table; D and trimming were inferred from the DNA. The sample includes 70,000 to 80,000 clones, roughly 89% of them seen just once. The CDR3 consists of 14 residues. Germline V lookup: CDR1 SGHTA, CDR2 FQGTGA. Between the trimmed V and J ends, which lost 2 bases and 3 bases, there was a span of 8 bases. The specimen sequenced was peripheral blood. V is TRBV7-3 and J is TRBJ2-1, with D tentatively TRBD2 (5 bases). The clonotype originates from a human donor in a cohort sampled during active COVID-19. The CDR3 region is CASSLHAGYNEQFF. The CDR3 DNA is TGTGCCAGCAGCTTACACGCGGGCTACAATGAGCAGTTCTTC. Full variable domain (missing parts from reference TRBV7-3 and TRBJ2-1): GAGVSQTPSNKVTEKGKYVELRCDPISGHTALYWYRQSLGQGPEFLIYFQGTGAADDSGLPNDRFFAVRPEGSVSTLKIQRTERGDSAVYLCASSLHAGYNEQFFGPGTRLTVL.